The entry that follows covers one TCR beta chain sequence. Its specificity is unknown. TCRdb redid the calling of the 5' RACE reads with MiXCR, one entry per CDR3 protein. Counted here are a few hundred thousand distinct CDR3 sequences, about 16% occurring once; the ten biggest clones make up 20% to 25%. The data were obtained in a study of T-cell memory formation after mild COVID-19. Study context: TCR clusters were mostly donor specific. Study-wide results and caveats: Mainly CM and EM harbored the contracting CD4+ clones; mainly EMRA harbored the CD8+ ones. Pre-infection memory harbored some responding clones, suggesting cross-reactive memory joined.

CDR1 and CDR2 from the germline V gene are SEHNR and FQNEAQ (reference sequence). The CDR3 sequence is 13 residues long. V shed 6 bases and J 3 bases; nucleotides not matched to a gene: 2. Sequencing was done on a sample of PBMCs or a T cell subset sorted from them (not recorded which). The receptor comes from a man aged 18 to 30 who had mild COVID-19 (a few samples of this study predate the infection). Cell type and time point are not known. The rearrangement links TRBV7-9 to TRBJ2-7, with TRBD1 matching over 10 bases. For the CDR3, the DNA is TGTGCCAGCAGGTGGGACAGGGGCTACGAGCAGTACTTC. Protein: CASRWDRGYEQYF.